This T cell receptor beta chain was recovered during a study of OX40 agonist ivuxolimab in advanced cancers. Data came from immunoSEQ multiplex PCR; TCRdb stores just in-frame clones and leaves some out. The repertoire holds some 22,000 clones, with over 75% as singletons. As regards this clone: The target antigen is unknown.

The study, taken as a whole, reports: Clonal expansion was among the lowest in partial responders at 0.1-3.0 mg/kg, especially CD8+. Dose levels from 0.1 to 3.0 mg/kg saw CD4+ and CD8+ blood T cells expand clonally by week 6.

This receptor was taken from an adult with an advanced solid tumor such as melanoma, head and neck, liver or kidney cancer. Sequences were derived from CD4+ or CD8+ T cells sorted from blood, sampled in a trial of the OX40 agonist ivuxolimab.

The CDR3 coding sequence is TGTGCCAGTAAGAGCCGGGACAGGGGTTACGAGCAGTACTTC. Its translation: CASKSRDRGYEQYF. The rearrangement uses TRBV27 and TRBJ2-7; 10 bases are a match to TRBD1. The CDR3 is 14 residues long. Germline CDR1 is MNHEY and CDR2 is SMNVEV (reference sequence). V gave up 9 bases and J gave up 4 bases; unmatched junction bases: 9.